This is a list of T cell receptor beta chains from one sample in a study of T cells in Graves' hyperthyroidism and ophthalmopathy. TCRdb used MiXCR to reprocess the multiplex PCR reads, holding one entry per CDR3 protein. The data show hundreds of thousands of distinct CDR3 sequences, 13% to 15% seen once. The sample was blood. The source is a middle-aged woman with Graves' hyperthyroidism. CDR3s include the opening cysteine and the closing phenylalanine or tryptophan. A D gene is named only where the DNA matches it firmly. Clone size, where shown, is once, few, many, or a class for clones that have expanded.

v_call: TRBV3-1
j_call: TRBJ2-1
clone_size: few
d_call: NA
cdr3_aa: CASSHIYNEQFF
cdr3_nt: TGTGCCAGCAGCCACATTTACAATGAGCAGTTCTTC

v_call: TRBV28
j_call: TRBJ1-5
clone_size: many
d_call: TRBD1
cdr3_aa: CASSSGQVREPQHF
cdr3_nt: TGTGCCAGCAGCAGTGGACAGGTCAGAGAGCCCCAGCATTTT

v_call: TRBV5-1
j_call: TRBJ1-4
clone_size: few
d_call: TRBD1
cdr3_aa: CASSSGQGGTNEKLFF
cdr3_nt: TGCGCCAGCAGCTCCGGACAGGGTGGGACTAATGAAAAACTGTTTTTT

v_call: TRBV3-1
j_call: TRBJ1-1
clone_size: many
d_call: NA
cdr3_aa: CASSQDPVDEAFF
cdr3_nt: TGTGCCAGCAGCCAAGATCCAGTGGATGAAGCTTTCTTT

v_call: TRBV24-1
j_call: TRBJ1-5
clone_size: few
d_call: NA
cdr3_aa: CATSDHRVGSNQPQHF
cdr3_nt: TGTGCCACCAGTGATCACAGGGTGGGAAGCAATCAGCCCCAGCATTTT

v_call: TRBV10-3
j_call: TRBJ2-2
clone_size: once
d_call: NA
cdr3_aa: CAISETSRGGGELFF
cdr3_nt: TGTGCCATCAGTGAGACGTCACGGGGCGGCGGGGAGCTGTTTTTT

v_call: TRBV6-1
j_call: TRBJ1-5
clone_size: few
d_call: TRBD1
cdr3_aa: CASISGTGAGQPQHF
cdr3_nt: TGTGCCAGCATCTCCGGGACAGGGGCTGGTCAGCCCCAGCATTTT

v_call: TRBV6-1
j_call: TRBJ1-1
clone_size: NA
d_call: NA
cdr3_aa: CASSGRTRLSLLTEAFF
cdr3_nt: TGTGCCAGCAGTGGCCGGACCAGGCTATCCCTTCTTACTGAAGCTTTCTTT

v_call: TRBV30
j_call: TRBJ1-6
clone_size: few
d_call: NA
cdr3_aa: CASLTGSSYNSPLHF
cdr3_nt: TGTGCCTCCCTCACAGGGAGCTCCTATAATTCACCCCTCCACTTT

v_call: TRBV12-3/TRBV12-4
j_call: TRBJ1-2
clone_size: many
d_call: NA
cdr3_aa: CASSWQGAFGYTF
cdr3_nt: TGTGCCAGCAGTTGGCAGGGTGCCTTCGGCTACACCTTC

v_call: TRBV7-3
j_call: TRBJ2-3
clone_size: NA
d_call: TRBD2
cdr3_aa: CASSLRIKGTSGDIPSTDTQYF
cdr3_nt: TGTGCCAGCAGCTTAAGAATAAAGGGTACTAGCGGGGATATACCAAGCACAGATACGCAGTATTTT

v_call: TRBV7-9
j_call: TRBJ2-3
clone_size: NA
d_call: NA
cdr3_aa: CASSPRVVLDTQYF
cdr3_nt: TGTGCCAGCAGCCCTCGCGTCGTACTCGATACGCAGTATTTT

v_call: TRBV20-1
j_call: TRBJ2-2
clone_size: NA
d_call: NA
cdr3_aa: CSAFTPGELFF
cdr3_nt: TGCAGTGCTTTTACGCCCGGGGAGCTGTTTTTT

v_call: TRBV7-9
j_call: TRBJ2-5
clone_size: many
d_call: NA
cdr3_aa: CASSLGFSGKIQETQYF
cdr3_nt: TGTGCCAGCAGCTTAGGTTTTAGCGGAAAGATACAAGAGACCCAGTACTTC

v_call: TRBV5-1
j_call: TRBJ2-1
clone_size: many
d_call: TRBD1
cdr3_aa: CASSFSDRTSGEQFF
cdr3_nt: TGCGCCAGCAGCTTCTCGGACAGGACGTCCGGTGAGCAGTTCTTC

v_call: TRBV6-9
j_call: TRBJ2-2
clone_size: few
d_call: TRBD2
cdr3_aa: CASSYDLFRLAEAGGELFF
cdr3_nt: TGTGCCAGCAGTTACGACCTCTTTAGACTAGCGGAGGCGGGCGGGGAGCTGTTTTTT

v_call: TRBV4-1
j_call: TRBJ2-2
clone_size: NA
d_call: TRBD1
cdr3_aa: CASLGQGASTGELFF
cdr3_nt: TGCGCCAGCCTTGGACAGGGGGCATCAACCGGGGAGCTGTTTTTT

v_call: TRBV7-2
j_call: TRBJ2-1
clone_size: many
d_call: TRBD2
cdr3_aa: CASSLGLAGAWEQFF
cdr3_nt: TGTGCCAGCAGCTTAGGACTAGCGGGAGCATGGGAGCAGTTCTTC

v_call: TRBV29-1
j_call: TRBJ1-1
clone_size: many
d_call: NA
cdr3_aa: CSVAPRGLNTEAFF
cdr3_nt: TGCAGCGTGGCCCCCAGGGGCCTGAACACTGAAGCTTTCTTT

v_call: TRBV7-2
j_call: TRBJ2-1
clone_size: NA
d_call: TRBD2
cdr3_aa: CAGSLGLVNEQFF
cdr3_nt: TGTGCCGGCAGCCTGGGACTAGTAAATGAGCAGTTCTTC

v_call: TRBV27
j_call: TRBJ1-4
clone_size: many
d_call: TRBD1
cdr3_aa: CASSMMAGQGGEKLFF
cdr3_nt: TGTGCCAGCAGTATGATGGCGGGACAGGGTGGTGAAAAACTGTTTTTT

v_call: TRBV28
j_call: TRBJ1-1
clone_size: few
d_call: NA
cdr3_aa: CASSPPTENEAFF
cdr3_nt: TGTGCCAGCAGCCCCCCGACAGAAAATGAAGCTTTCTTT

v_call: TRBV4-1
j_call: TRBJ2-2
clone_size: few
d_call: TRBD2
cdr3_aa: CASSQDVAGIGETGELFF
cdr3_nt: TGCGCCAGCAGCCAAGATGTAGCGGGAATCGGGGAAACCGGGGAGCTGTTTTTT

v_call: TRBV2
j_call: TRBJ1-5
clone_size: many
d_call: NA
cdr3_aa: CASSEAQVGQPQHF
cdr3_nt: TGTGCCAGCAGTGAAGCTCAGGTGGGTCAGCCCCAGCATTTT

v_call: TRBV7-9
j_call: TRBJ1-2
clone_size: few
d_call: NA
cdr3_aa: CAGWGAYGYTF
cdr3_nt: TGTGCCGGGTGGGGGGCCTATGGCTACACCTTC

v_call: TRBV20-1
j_call: TRBJ2-3
clone_size: many
d_call: NA
cdr3_aa: CSARGLIDGTQYF
cdr3_nt: TGCAGTGCTAGAGGACTTATCGACGGTACGCAGTATTTT

v_call: TRBV28
j_call: TRBJ2-7
clone_size: many
d_call: TRBD2
cdr3_aa: CASTPGSGRAYEQYF
cdr3_nt: TGTGCCAGCACCCCAGGAAGCGGGAGGGCCTACGAGCAGTACTTC

v_call: TRBV4-1
j_call: TRBJ1-5
clone_size: few
d_call: NA
cdr3_aa: CASSQVRVAGQPQHF
cdr3_nt: TGCGCCAGCAGCCAAGTCAGGGTAGCCGGTCAGCCCCAGCATTTT

v_call: TRBV6-1
j_call: TRBJ2-5
clone_size: few
d_call: TRBD1
cdr3_aa: CASSRSDRADHQYF
cdr3_nt: TGTGCCAGCAGTAGATCGGACAGGGCGGATCACCAGTACTTC

v_call: TRBV11-2
j_call: TRBJ2-3
clone_size: many
d_call: TRBD1
cdr3_aa: CASSATGGFADTQYF
cdr3_nt: TGTGCCAGCAGCGCGACAGGGGGCTTCGCAGATACGCAGTATTTT

v_call: TRBV5-1
j_call: TRBJ2-7
clone_size: many
d_call: NA
cdr3_aa: CASSHDLAFSYEQYF
cdr3_nt: TGCGCCAGCAGCCACGACCTAGCGTTCTCCTACGAGCAGTACTTC

v_call: TRBV4-1
j_call: TRBJ2-7
clone_size: NA
d_call: NA
cdr3_aa: CASSQGQARYEQYF
cdr3_nt: TGCGCCAGCAGCCAAGGTCAGGCTAGGTACGAGCAGTACTTC

v_call: TRBV5-6
j_call: TRBJ1-2
clone_size: many
d_call: NA
cdr3_aa: CASSFQGSDYGYTF
cdr3_nt: TGTGCCAGCAGCTTCCAGGGCAGCGACTATGGCTACACCTTC

v_call: TRBV5-4
j_call: TRBJ2-1
clone_size: NA
d_call: TRBD2
cdr3_aa: CASRLTSGNYNEQFF
cdr3_nt: TGTGCCAGCAGGCTTACTAGCGGGAACTACAATGAGCAGTTCTTC

v_call: TRBV5-1
j_call: TRBJ1-4
clone_size: NA
d_call: NA
cdr3_aa: CASSATQGLGEKLFF
cdr3_nt: TGCGCCAGCAGCGCGACTCAAGGGCTCGGGGAAAAACTGTTTTTT

v_call: TRBV12-3/TRBV12-4
j_call: TRBJ2-3
clone_size: many
d_call: TRBD2
cdr3_aa: CASSPSSGRSQYF
cdr3_nt: TGTGCCAGCAGTCCTTCTAGCGGGAGGTCGCAGTATTTT

v_call: TRBV5-1
j_call: TRBJ2-2
clone_size: NA
d_call: NA
cdr3_aa: CVSSPGDWNTGELFF
cdr3_nt: TGCGTCAGCAGCCCCGGGGACTGGAACACCGGGGAGCTGTTTTTT

v_call: TRBV18
j_call: TRBJ2-7
clone_size: many
d_call: NA
cdr3_aa: CASSPPQQGQYEQYF
cdr3_nt: TGTGCCAGCTCACCACCGCAACAGGGTCAGTACGAGCAGTACTTC

v_call: TRBV6-1
j_call: TRBJ1-1
clone_size: many
d_call: NA
cdr3_aa: CASSGINSGVSGAFF
cdr3_nt: TGTGCCAGCAGTGGAATAAACAGCGGCGTTAGTGGTGCTTTCTTT

v_call: TRBV11-2
j_call: TRBJ2-2
clone_size: many
d_call: TRBD2
cdr3_aa: CASINRLAGEDTGELFF
cdr3_nt: TGTGCCAGCATCAATAGGCTAGCGGGAGAGGACACCGGGGAGCTGTTTTTT

v_call: TRBV28
j_call: TRBJ2-7
clone_size: many
d_call: NA
cdr3_aa: CASSLNPLSYEQYF
cdr3_nt: TGTGCCAGCAGTTTAAATCCACTCTCCTACGAGCAGTACTTC

v_call: TRBV10-1
j_call: TRBJ1-2
clone_size: few
d_call: NA
cdr3_aa: CASSAEESAGYTF
cdr3_nt: TGCGCCAGCAGTGCGGAGGAATCAGCTGGCTACACCTTC

v_call: TRBV3-1
j_call: TRBJ1-1
clone_size: many
d_call: NA
cdr3_aa: CASSSLQGGRTEAFF
cdr3_nt: TGTGCCAGCAGCTCTCTACAGGGAGGTCGGACTGAAGCTTTCTTT

v_call: TRBV15
j_call: TRBJ2-2
clone_size: many
d_call: NA
cdr3_aa: CATSRDLLTGELFF
cdr3_nt: TGTGCCACCAGCAGAGATCTCCTAACCGGGGAGCTGTTTTTT